This T cell receptor beta chain is from a study of T cell responses to AZD1222 COVID-19 vaccine. Study summary: Pooling of second doses given at about 4 or about 12 weeks was done.

Profiling relied on immunoSEQ multiplex PCR, and the TCRdb table lists in-frame clones only, not all of them. The table records some 150,000 clones, around 90% of them present only once. Study-wide points: The donors showed a predominance of white British ancestry and of females, with possible underestimation of clonal diversity. The repertoires were collected only after the peak T cell response.

For this clone: No antigen is known for it.

The specimen comprised peripheral blood, sampled on day 0 of AZD1222 vaccination. The source of this sequence is an adult in good health.

CDR3 loop: CASSLLVGDSGTVGETQYF. In nucleotides, the CDR3 is TGTGCCAGCAGTTTATTAGTGGGGGATTCAGGGACCGTTGGCGAGACCCAGTACTTC. The J gene is TRBJ2-5, the V gene TRBV27, with D perhaps assigned TRBD1 or TRBD2 (5 bases each). This CDR3 is 19 amino acids long. CDR1 and CDR2 from the germline V gene are MNHEY and SMNVEV (reference sequence). V was pared by 1 base and J by 5 bases, with 26 bases between.